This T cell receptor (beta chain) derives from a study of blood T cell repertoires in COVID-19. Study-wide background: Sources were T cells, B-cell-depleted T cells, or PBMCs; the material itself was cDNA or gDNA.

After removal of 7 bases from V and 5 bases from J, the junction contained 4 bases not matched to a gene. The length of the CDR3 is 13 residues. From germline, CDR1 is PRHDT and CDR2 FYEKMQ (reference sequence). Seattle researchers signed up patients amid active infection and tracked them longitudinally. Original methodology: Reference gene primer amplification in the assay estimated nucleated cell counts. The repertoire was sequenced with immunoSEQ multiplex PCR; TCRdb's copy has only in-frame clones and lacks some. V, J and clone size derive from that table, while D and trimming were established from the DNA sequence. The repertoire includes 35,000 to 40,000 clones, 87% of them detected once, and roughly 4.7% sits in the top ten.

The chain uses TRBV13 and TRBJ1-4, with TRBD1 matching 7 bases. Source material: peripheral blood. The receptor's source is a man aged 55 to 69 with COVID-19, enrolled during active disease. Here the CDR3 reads CASNIQGNEKLFF. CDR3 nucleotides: TGTGCCAGCAACATACAGGGGAATGAAAAACTGTTTTTT.